This T cell receptor beta chain was identified during a study of blood T cell repertoires in COVID-19. Study details: Samples representing acute and convalescent COVID-19 were sourced from the United States, Italy and Spain. The cDNA or gDNA used as material had been derived from T cells, B-cell-depleted T cells, or PBMCs.

As processed by the authors: For nucleated cells, counts were estimated from reference gene primer amplification. Clones were read by immunoSEQ multiplex PCR, and TCRdb kept only the in-frame ones, dropping some. Clone size and V and J calls were adopted from that table, with D and trimming inferred from the DNA. Among 200,000 to 300,000 clones listed, about 85% were seen once. Trimming left V 8 bases short and J 4 bases short, with 24 bases between. Germline lookup yields CDR1 SGHDT and CDR2 YYEEEE. This CDR3 has 16 residues. This receptor was obtained from a woman aged 55 to 70 with active or convalescent COVID-19. Sequencing used peripheral blood. V usage is TRBV5-6 and J usage is TRBJ1-1; maybe TRBD1 (5 bases). CDR3 sequence (DNA): TGTGCCAGTAAGGGGCCCCGGCCTCGGGGGAGCACTGAAGCTTTCTTT. Translation: CASKGPRPRGSTEAFF.